These 20 T cell receptor beta chains originate from one sample sequenced in a study of T cells in Graves' hyperthyroidism and ophthalmopathy. Using RNA transcripts as the source, TCR beta CDR3 regions were amplified. When the TCR CDR3 underwent first-round RT-PCR, the HTBI primer set was used. TCRdb reprocessed the multiplex PCR reads with MiXCR, giving one entry per CDR3 protein. The table includes a few hundred thousand distinct CDR3 sequences, approximately 15% detected once. Sequenced sample: blood. The source of these receptors is a woman in her thirties or forties with Graves' hyperthyroidism that later progressed to Graves' ophthalmopathy.

There are many counts of this clonotype. The chain's CDR3 is CSAQPTGGVYEQYF. CDR3 in DNA: TGCAGTGCTCAACCCACGGGGGGGGTGTACGAGCAGTACTTC. The gene calls are TRBV20-1 and TRBJ2-7; 8 bases are shared with TRBD2. CDR1 DFQATT and CDR2 SNEGSKA come from the germline V gene (reference sequence). V shed 5 bases and J 4 bases; nucleotides not matched to a gene: 10. CDR3 size: 14 residues.

This clonotype was counted at least ten times. The V call is TRBV6-2 or TRBV6-3, the J call TRBJ2-4; maybe TRBD1 (5 bases). Trimming took 2 bases from V and 9 from J, leaving 23 bases between them. The CDR3 runs 17 residues. The V gene's germline CDR1 is MNHEY and CDR2 SVGEGT. CDR3 loop: CASSYRLDPPRASIQYF. For the CDR3, the DNA is TGTGCCAGCAGTTACCGACTCGACCCCCCCAGGGCTAGCATTCAGTACTTC.

This clonotype was counted ten times or more. The chain combines TRBV28 with TRBJ2-7; TRBD2 matches 15 bases. V dropped 5 bases and J dropped 3; count of bases not matched to a gene: 5. Looked up from germline, CDR1 is MDHEN and CDR2 is SYDVKM. CDR3 length: 16 residues. The CDR3 DNA is TGTGCCAGCAGTATGGGACTAGCGGGAGGACGCTACGAGCAGTACTTC. It translates to CASSMGLAGGRYEQYF.

The chain is built from TRBV19 and TRBJ2-5; 10 bases line up with TRBD2. The CDR3 runs 16 residues. V shed 0 bases and J 5 bases; nucleotides not matched to a gene: 6. The V gene's germline CDR1 is LNHDA and CDR2 SQIVND (reference sequence). The chain's CDR3 is CASSIESSGSRETQYF. The CDR3 DNA reads TGTGCCAGTAGTATAGAATCTAGCGGGAGTCGGGAGACCCAGTACTTC.

Many counts were recorded for this clonotype. The V call is TRBV5-1, the J call TRBJ2-5; TRBD2 agrees at 8 bases. Losses at the gene ends were 0 bases for V and 5 bases for J; bases not matched to a gene: 6. Germline V gene lookup returns CDR1 SGHRS and CDR2 YFSETQ. The CDR3 totals 15 residues. The CDR3, as DNA: TGCGCCAGCAGCTTGGAAGCGGGAGATGTGGAGACCCAGTACTTC. As protein: CASSLEAGDVETQYF.

This chain joins TRBV20-1 and TRBJ2-1; 15 bases line up with TRBD2. The CDR3 runs to 19 residues. V shed 0 bases, J shed 0 bases, and the junction held 6 bases outside the gene matches. CDR1 DFQATT and CDR2 SNEGSKA come from the germline V gene (reference sequence). The CDR3 reads CSARDRGTSGRPSYNEQFF. CDR3 nucleotides: TGCAGTGCTAGAGATCGCGGGACTAGCGGGAGGCCCTCCTACAATGAGCAGTTCTTC.

This clonotype appeared a few times. V gene TRBV5-5 combines with J gene TRBJ2-7; 11 positions agree with TRBD1. This CDR3 is built from 17 residues. Germline trimming cut 1 base from V and 6 bases from J; bases unmatched to any gene: 12. CDR1 and CDR2 (germline): SGHKS, YYEKEE (reference sequence). The CDR3 region is CASSLYGQGALGFEQYF. CDR3 nucleotide sequence: TGTGCCAGCAGCTTGTATGGACAGGGGGCGCTCGGGTTCGAGCAGTACTTC.

A few counts support this clonotype. The chain uses TRBV20-1 and TRBJ2-1; D ambiguous. The CDR3 loop spans 16 amino acids. Per the germline V gene, CDR1 is DFQATT and CDR2 is SNEGSKA (reference sequence). Trimming shortened V by 0 bases and J by 10 bases, and 22 bases separated the two germline ends. In DNA, the CDR3 is TGCAGTGCTAGAGATATGGCGAACCCCCTCACGTGGGAGCAGTTCTTC. As protein: CSARDMANPLTWEQFF.

This clonotype was found many times. This chain links TRBV3-1 with TRBJ2-7; TRBD1 matches 9 bases. V lost 2 bases, J lost 1 base, and 3 bases stayed unmatched. CDR1 is LGHDT, CDR2 YNNKEL, per germline (reference sequence). CDR3 size: 15 residues. The CDR3 here is CASSQSGTGSYEQYF. The CDR3 DNA sequence: TGTGCCAGCAGCCAAAGTGGGACAGGGTCCTACGAGCAGTACTTC.

This clonotype has ten or more counts. The J gene is TRBJ2-5, the V gene TRBV6-2 or TRBV6-3; 7 bases align to TRBD2. J gave up 2 bases and V 4 bases, and 10 bases lay outside the gene matches. In germline, CDR1 is MNHEY, CDR2 SVGEGT. The CDR3 loop spans 16 amino acids. The DNA of the CDR3 is TGTGCCAGCAGTTCACACCGGGACTACATACAAGAGACCCAGTACTTC. This sequence encodes CASSSHRDYIQETQYF.

This clonotype was counted many times. J is TRBJ2-7 and V is TRBV27; TRBD2 matches at 10 bases. Germline assignment: CDR1 MNHEY and CDR2 SMNVEV (reference sequence). The CDR3 has 15 residues. V was clipped by 6 bases and J by 7 bases; unmatched bases: 12. CDR3 coding DNA: TGTGCCAGCAGGATACTAGCGGGATATAATGGGGAGCAGTACTTC. Its protein product is CASRILAGYNGEQYF.

There are many counts of this clonotype. The rearrangement joins TRBV6-6 to TRBJ1-4; D possibly corresponds to TRBD1 (5 bases). Germline CDR1 is MNHNY and CDR2 is SVGAGI (reference sequence). Trimming removed 0 bases at V and 2 bases at J, with 7 bases between. The CDR3 length is 15 residues. The CDR3 coding sequence is TGTGCCAGCAGTTACTCTGGGGGGACTAATGAAAAACTGTTTTTT. Its protein product is CASSYSGGTNEKLFF.

This clonotype was counted at least ten times. The chain is built from TRBV10-3 and TRBJ2-2; 8 nucleotides align to TRBD2. V dropped 2 bases and J dropped 0; count of bases not matched to a gene: 5. The germline V gene has CDR1 ENHRY and CDR2 SYGVKD. The CDR3 contains 17 residues. The CDR3 DNA sequence: TGTGCCATCAGTGAGAGTCTTAGCGGGACGAACACCGGGGAGCTGTTTTTT. Translating it yields CAISESLSGTNTGELFF.

Turning to this clonotype: The CDR3 carries no conserved terminal phenylalanine or tryptophan, so it likely arises from a read error. J is TRBJ1-3 and V is TRBV10-3, with no clear D. The germline V and J ends were trimmed by 7 bases and 0 bases, with 10 bases remaining between them. Germline V CDR1 and CDR2: ENHRY, SYGVKD. The CDR3 runs 14 residues. CDR3 residues: CAIKDPYSGNTIYS. The CDR3 DNA reads as TGTGCCATCAAGGACCCCTACTCTGGAAACACCATATATTCT.

The sample holds many counts of this clonotype. The chain combines TRBV29-1 with TRBJ2-1, with a tentative D call TRBD2 (6 bases). The V gene's germline CDR1 is SQVTM and CDR2 ANQGSEA. Between the trimmed V and J ends, which lost 5 bases and 4 bases, there was a span of 15 bases. The CDR3 covers 14 residues. CDR3 bases: TGCAGCGTTCCGTTTAGCGGCCCGTACAATGAGCAGTTCTTC. Protein product: CSVPFSGPYNEQFF.

This clonotype was picked up many times. V is TRBV5-1 and J is TRBJ2-7; possibly TRBD2 for D (8 bases). Trimming removed 4 bases from V and 4 bases from J, with 18 bases in between. The germline CDR1 and CDR2 sequences are SGHRS and YFSETQ. This CDR3 is built from 15 residues. The CDR3 DNA follows: TGCGCCAGCAGCGCGGGGACAGCGGGGGTGTACGAGCAGTACTTC. Protein product: CASSAGTAGVYEQYF.

This clonotype has more than one count but fewer than ten. V usage is TRBV6-5 and J usage is TRBJ1-2, with 8 bases aligning to TRBD1. With V trimmed by 8 bases and J by 7 bases, 12 bases remained unmatched. The germline CDR1 and CDR2 sequences are MNHEY and SVGAGI. The CDR3 is made up of 14 amino acids. The CDR3 DNA is TGTGCCAGCGTATCGGACAGGGACAGGAGTGGCTACACCTTC. It encodes CASVSDRDRSGYTF.

This clonotype was seen more than once but under ten times. A much larger clonotype is one base distant, so this may be a read error. The J gene is TRBJ2-5, the V gene TRBV11-2; D possibly corresponds to TRBD2 (7 bases). CDR3 size: 14 residues. Germline V gene data show CDR1 as SGHAT and CDR2 as FQNNGV. The CDR3 loop reads CAGSLGGGEGTQYF. The CDR3 region has the DNA TGTGCCGGCAGTTTAGGGGGAGGGGAGGGGACCCAGTACTTC.

The table lists this clonotype with many counts. The J gene is TRBJ2-7, the V gene TRBV10-3, with TRBD1 identical over 8 bases. The CDR3 is 13 amino acids. CDR1 is ENHRY and CDR2 is SYGVKD in the germline V gene. With 7 bases clipped from V and 5 bases from J, the junction kept 7 bases outside the gene matches. In DNA form, the CDR3 reads TGTGCCATCACCGGACAGGGTGTGGACGAGCAGTACTTC. This sequence encodes CAITGQGVDEQYF.

At least ten counts were recorded for this clonotype. The chain recombines TRBV20-1 with TRBJ1-2; perhaps TRBD1 as D (5 bases). Germline V gene sequence: CDR1 DFQATT, CDR2 SNEGSKA (reference sequence). The ends were cut back, 3 bases at V and 2 bases at J, with 10 bases in the middle. The CDR3 extends over 13 amino acids. The CDR3 DNA is TGCAGTGCTAGTGCTCAGGGAAACTATGGCTACACCTTC. Its translation is CSASAQGNYGYTF.